One and the same sample provided the 25 T cell receptor beta chains below, sequenced in a study of CD8 T cells in Susac syndrome. Random-hexamer reverse transcription was applied to 0.5 to 1 ug RNA. A single record per CDR3 protein comes from TCRdb applying MiXCR to the immunoSEQ multiplex PCR reads. The sample lists under 200,000 distinct CDR3 sequences, around nine tenths occurring once. Sequencing was performed on CD4+ T cells from PBMCs. Receptors were obtained from a human donor with Susac syndrome.

This rearrangement joins TRBV7-9 to TRBJ2-6; TRBD1 matches 9 bases. CDR1 is SEHNR and CDR2 is FQNEAQ in the germline V gene (reference sequence). There are 19 residues in the CDR3. V lost 1 base to trimming and J lost 2 bases; unmatched junction nucleotides: 9. CDR3 DNA: TGTGCCAGCAGCTTAGGGACAGGGGAAAGTCTAGCTGGGGCCAACGTCCTGACTTTC. Translated: CASSLGTGESLAGANVLTF.

The chain links TRBV4-1 to TRBJ1-5; no clear D gene. Trimming left V 1 base short and J 1 base short, with 14 bases between. The CDR3 runs 17 residues. Germline CDR1 reads MGHRA; CDR2 reads YSYEKL. The CDR3 here is CASSQVDLVPSNQPQHF. As DNA, the CDR3 is TGCGCCAGCAGCCAAGTAGATTTGGTTCCGAGCAATCAGCCCCAGCATTTT.

This rearrangement joins TRBV6-5 to TRBJ1-3, with 10 bases identical to TRBD1. The CDR3 runs 15 residues. V trimming: 7 bases; J trimming: 4 bases; junction bases outside the gene matches: 7. The germline CDR1 and CDR2 sequences are MNHEY and SVGAGI. DNA for the CDR3: TGTGCCAGCAAACTCGACAGGGGGCTCGGAAACACCATATATTTT. Translation: CASKLDRGLGNTIYF.

V and J are TRBV5-1 and TRBJ2-3; TRBD2 aligns across 9 bases. The CDR3 is 15 amino acids. Germline V gene lookup returns CDR1 SGHRS and CDR2 YFSETQ. Trimming at V came to 6 bases and at J to 1 base, leaving 6 bases not matched to a gene. The CDR3 coding sequence is TGCGCCAGCACTCTAGCGGGGCAAGGCACAGATACGCAGTATTTT. Translated, it gives CASTLAGQGTDTQYF.

This rearrangement joins TRBV19 to TRBJ1-2; no clear D. Germline V gives CDR1 LNHDA, CDR2 SQIVND (reference sequence). The V end lost 4 bases, the J end lost 0 bases, and 9 bases lay between the germline ends. The CDR3 extends over 14 amino acids. This CDR3 is CASSTSRANYGYTF. CDR3 bases: TGTGCCAGTAGTACCAGTCGAGCTAACTATGGCTACACCTTC.

This rearrangement joins TRBV30 to TRBJ2-7, with D perhaps TRBD1 or TRBD2 (5 bases each). This CDR3 region has 15 residues. Trimming pared 4 bases from V and 2 bases from J, leaving 18 bases between. Germline values: CDR1 GTSNPN, CDR2 SVGIG (reference sequence). The chain's CDR3 is CAWTLAGTRTYEQYF. CDR3 sequence (DNA): TGTGCCTGGACCCTAGCTGGGACGCGGACCTACGAGCAGTACTTC.

The V call is TRBV5-1, the J call TRBJ1-5, with 11 bases matching TRBD1. V lost 9 bases and J lost 2; bases outside the gene matches: 16. The germline gives CDR1 SGHRS, CDR2 YFSETQ. The CDR3 length is 18 residues. The CDR3 reads CATSWIGQGALGNQPQHF. In nucleotides, the CDR3 is TGCGCCACGAGCTGGATAGGACAGGGGGCTCTAGGCAATCAGCCCCAGCATTTT.

This clonotype has just one count. The chain combines TRBV29-1 with TRBJ1-1; D gene unclear. V was shortened by 5 bases and J by 0 bases, with 10 bases between the two germline ends. CDR3 length equals 13 residues. CDR1 and CDR2 (germline): SQVTM, ANQGSEA. In DNA, the CDR3 is TGCAGCGTTTTGGTACAAATGAACACTGAAGCTTTCTTT. Translation: CSVLVQMNTEAFF.

V and J are TRBV9 and TRBJ2-1; D not resolved. Germline-derived CDR1 and CDR2 are SGDLS and YYNGEE. The CDR3 contains 15 residues. The V end lost 4 bases, the J end lost 10 bases, and 21 bases lay between the germline ends. The CDR3 region is CASSPSLQSSQEQFF. The CDR3 DNA sequence: TGTGCCAGCAGCCCATCACTACAGTCTTCCCAGGAGCAGTTCTTC.

This chain links TRBV20-1 with TRBJ1-6; D is uncertain. The germline CDR1 and CDR2 sequences are DFQATT and SNEGSKA (reference sequence). V lost 4 bases, J lost 9 bases, and 13 bases lay in between. The CDR3 is 13 amino acids. This chain's CDR3 is CSATENSGSPLHF. Here the CDR3 DNA reads TGCAGTGCTACTGAAAACTCGGGTTCACCCCTCCACTTT.

The rearrangement uses TRBV12-3 or TRBV12-4 and TRBJ2-3, with TRBD2 matching 11 bases. The CDR3 spans 17 residues. Trimming at V came to 2 bases and at J to 0 bases, leaving 4 bases not matched to a gene. The CDR3 DNA reads TGTGCCAGCAGTTTAAAGACTAGCGGGGCTAGCACAGATACGCAGTATTTT. Its protein is CASSLKTSGASTDTQYF.

The V call is TRBV6-5, the J call TRBJ1-2; perhaps TRBD1 as D (6 bases). V was pared by 5 bases and J by 2 bases, with 15 bases between. This CDR3 has 15 residues. In germline, CDR1 is MNHEY, CDR2 SVGAGI. CDR3: CASSVGGGFNYGYTF. CDR3 sequence (DNA): TGTGCCAGCAGTGTCGGGGGGGGCTTCAACTATGGCTACACCTTC.

The J gene is TRBJ2-2, the V gene TRBV18; D is possibly TRBD1 (5 bases). The V end was cut by 1 base, the J end by 1 base, with 7 bases between. The CDR3 is made up of 15 amino acids. Germline CDR1 reads KGHSH; CDR2 reads LQKENI. The CDR3 bases are TGTGCCAGCTCACCACAAGGACAGAACACCGGGGAGCTGTTTTTT. This codes for CASSPQGQNTGELFF.

The chain recombines TRBV5-1 with TRBJ2-2; D unclear. CDR3 length: 15 amino acids. CDR1 is SGHRS and CDR2 is YFSETQ in the germline V gene. Between the trimmed V and J ends, which lost 0 bases and 3 bases, there was a span of 9 bases. CDR3 sequence: CASSLARDDTGELFF. CDR3 sequence (DNA): TGCGCCAGCAGCTTGGCTAGAGATGACACCGGGGAGCTGTTTTTT.

The V gene is TRBV15, the J gene TRBJ2-1, with D perhaps TRBD2 (6 bases). Germline V gene lookup returns CDR1 LNHNV and CDR2 YYDKDF (reference sequence). Trimming cost V 0 bases and J 5 bases, with 11 bases left between them. CDR3 length equals 15 residues. The CDR3 DNA reads as TGTGCCACCAGCAGAGATTTGCGGGAAAACAATGAGCAGTTCTTC. Residues: CATSRDLRENNEQFF.

The gene calls are TRBV9 and TRBJ1-4; 7 bases are shared with TRBD1. CDR3 length: 16 amino acids. V lost 4 bases and J lost 0; bases outside the gene matches: 6. Germline CDR1 reads SGDLS; CDR2 reads YYNGEE. The CDR3 coding sequence is TGTGCCAGCAGCCCCCGGACAGGCCCAACTAATGAAAAACTGTTTTTT. Protein product: CASSPRTGPTNEKLFF.

The chain is built from TRBV6-5 and TRBJ2-7; D gene uncertain. The V and J ends lost 2 bases and 3 bases respectively, with 2 bases between them. This CDR3 is built from 11 residues. From germline, CDR1 is MNHEY and CDR2 SVGAGI. CDR3 sequence reads: CASSYNYEQYF. The DNA of the CDR3 is TGTGCCAGCAGTTACAACTACGAGCAGTACTTC.

The gene calls are TRBV19 and TRBJ2-1; 11 nucleotides line up with TRBD2. V was clipped by 4 bases and J by 4 bases; unmatched bases: 6. The CDR3 totals 16 residues. Germline loops: CDR1 LNHDA, CDR2 SQIVND (reference sequence). The CDR3 here is CASSKLAGARYNEQFF. The CDR3, as DNA: TGTGCCAGTAGTAAACTAGCGGGGGCGAGATACAATGAGCAGTTCTTC.

This sequence joins TRBV12-3 or TRBV12-4 and TRBJ1-1; D is unclear. This CDR3 has 14 amino acids. Trimming stripped 3 bases from V and 4 bases from J, with 12 bases between. The DNA for the CDR3 is TGTGCCAGCAGTTTCACAAGGGAAGGCACTGAAGCTTTCTTT. Amino acid sequence: CASSFTREGTEAFF.

The chain links TRBV9 to TRBJ2-7; D call uncertain. Germline V CDR1 and CDR2: SGDLS, YYNGEE. CDR3 length: 14 amino acids. Trimming cost V 0 bases and J 6 bases, with 13 bases left between them. CDR3 in DNA: TGTGCCAGCAGCGTAGCTAATCCTCCGGGCGAGCAGTACTTC. Its protein is CASSVANPPGEQYF.

This chain connects TRBV19 to TRBJ2-1; D not resolved. With 7 bases removed from V and 4 bases from J, the gap between germline ends came to 5 bases. The CDR3 contains 11 residues. Germline V lookup: CDR1 LNHDA, CDR2 SQIVND (reference sequence). The CDR3 bases are TGTGCCAGTACGCAATACAATGAGCAGTTCTTC. It yields the protein CASTQYNEQFF.

The V gene is TRBV19, the J gene TRBJ1-5, with D possibly being TRBD1 (6 bases). This CDR3 region has 15 residues. Trimming cost V 3 bases and J 3 bases, with 12 bases left between them. Germline V lookup: CDR1 LNHDA, CDR2 SQIVND (reference sequence). CDR3 protein: CASSIEDRHNQPQHF. The CDR3, as DNA: TGTGCCAGTAGTATTGAGGACAGACACAATCAGCCCCAGCATTTT. Full variable domain (rest looked up from reference TRBV19 and TRBJ1-5): DGGITQSPKYLFRKEGQNVTLSCEQNLNHDAMYWYRQDPGQGLRLIYYSQIVNDFQKGDIAEGYSVSREKKESFPLTVTSAQKNPTAFYLCASSIEDRHNQPQHFGDGTRLSIL.

The CDR3 reads CASSQDDRRGGSYEQYF. The CDR3 DNA follows: TGTGCCAGCAGCCAAGATGATCGTAGAGGCGGCTCCTACGAGCAGTACTTC. V gene TRBV14 combines with J gene TRBJ2-7; the D is unclear. This CDR3 region has 17 residues. V lost 0 bases to trimming and J lost 0 bases, with 15 bases between them. CDR1 is SGHDN and CDR2 is FVKESK in the germline V gene. Full variable domain (rest looked up from reference TRBV14 and TRBJ2-7): EAGVTQFPSHSVIEKGQTVTLRCDPISGHDNLYWYRRVMGKEIKFLLHFVKESKQDESGMPNNRFLAERTGGTYSTLKVQPAELEDSGVYFCASSQDDRRGGSYEQYFGPGTRLTVT.

The chain joins TRBV7-9 to TRBJ2-1; 7 bases are a match to TRBD2. The CDR3 has 15 residues. Trimming cost V 1 base and J 9 bases; bases outside gene matches: 9. CDR1 and CDR2 (germline): SEHNR, FQNEAQ (reference sequence). In DNA, the CDR3 is TGTGCCAGCAGCTTAGGCGGGAGTACGGTGAGTGAGCAGTTCTTC. Translated, it gives CASSLGGSTVSEQFF.

The rearrangement uses TRBV28 and TRBJ1-3; D call uncertain. The CDR3 spans 14 residues. Germline V gives CDR1 MDHEN, CDR2 SYDVKM. V was trimmed by 9 bases and J by 1 base, leaving 13 bases between them. CDR3 in DNA: TGTGCCAGTTCTACCACAGTTTCTGGAAACACCATATATTTT. Its protein is CASSTTVSGNTIYF. Combining the CDR3 with reference TRBV28 and TRBJ1-3 gives the whole variable domain DVKVTQSSRYLVKRTGEKVFLECVQDMDHENMFWYRQDPGLGLRLIYFSYDVKMKEKGDIPEGYSVSREKKERFSLILESASTNQTSMYLCASSTTVSGNTIYFGEGSWLTVV.